The clone carrying this T cell receptor beta chain was detected only once. This entry comes from a study of T cell responses to AZD1222 COVID-19 vaccine. Germline assignment: CDR1 ENHRY and CDR2 SYGVKD. There are 18 residues in the CDR3. Trimming at V came to 2 bases and at J to 0 bases, leaving 7 bases not matched to a gene. Method: immunoSEQ multiplex PCR; TCRdb's copy keeps in-frame clones and lacks some. The sample includes 150,000 to 200,000 clones, 92% seen only once; the top ten take under 1.2%. The genes are TRBV10-3 and TRBJ2-6; 7 bases align to TRBD2. The sequencing used peripheral blood, collected 28 days after the second AZD1222 dose. The source is an adult who received the AZD1222 COVID-19 vaccine. DNA for the CDR3: TGTGCCATCAGTGAGGGGGGGGGTCCCCCCTCTGGGGCCAACGTCCTGACTTTC. It is translated as CAISEGGGPPSGANVLTF.